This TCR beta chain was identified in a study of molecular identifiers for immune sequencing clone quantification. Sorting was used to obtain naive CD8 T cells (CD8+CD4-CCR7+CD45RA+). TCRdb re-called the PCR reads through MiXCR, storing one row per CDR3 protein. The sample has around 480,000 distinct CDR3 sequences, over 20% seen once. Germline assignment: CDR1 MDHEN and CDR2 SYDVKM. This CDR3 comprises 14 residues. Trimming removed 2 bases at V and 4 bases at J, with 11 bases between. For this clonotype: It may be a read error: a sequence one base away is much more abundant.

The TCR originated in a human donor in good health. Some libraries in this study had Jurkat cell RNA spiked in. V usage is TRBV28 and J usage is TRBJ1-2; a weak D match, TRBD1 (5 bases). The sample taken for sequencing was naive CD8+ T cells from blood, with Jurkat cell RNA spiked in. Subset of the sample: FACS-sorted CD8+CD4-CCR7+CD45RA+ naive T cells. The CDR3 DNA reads TGTGCCAGCAGTTTAAGTGGGGGACGCTATGGCTACACCTTC. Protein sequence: CASSLSGGRYGYTF.